In this sample, the clone carrying this T cell receptor beta chain turned up a few times. The data derive from a study of blood T cell repertoires in COVID-19. Study at large: Whether acute or convalescent, the COVID-19 samples came from the United States, Italy and Spain.

V lost 5 bases to trimming and J lost 2 bases, with 9 bases between them. CDR3 length: 13 amino acids. The V gene's germline CDR1 is LNHDA and CDR2 SQIVND (reference sequence). As processed by the authors: Amplification from reference gene primers served as the basis for estimated nucleated cell counts. Profiled with immunoSEQ multiplex PCR; TCRdb holds only in-frame clones, not every one. Clonal size and the V and J genes are those of that table, whereas D and trimming came from the DNA. The sample contains about 64,000 clones, roughly 88% of which appear only once. This sequence was found in a human donor in a cohort sampled during active COVID-19. The sequenced material came from peripheral blood. The rearrangement joins TRBV19 to TRBJ2-5; D uncertain. DNA of the CDR3: TGTGCCAGTAGTCCCCGCCAGCAAGAGACCCAGTACTTC. Amino acids: CASSPRQQETQYF. Full variable domain (outside the CDR3, taken from reference TRBV19 and TRBJ2-5): DGGITQSPKYLFRKEGQNVTLSCEQNLNHDAMYWYRQDPGQGLRLIYYSQIVNDFQKGDIAEGYSVSREKKESFPLTVTSAQKNPTAFYLCASSPRQQETQYFGPGTRLLVL.